Sequencing of this T cell receptor beta chain was carried out in a study of blood T cell repertoires in COVID-19. The wider study: Sources were T cells, B-cell-depleted T cells, or PBMCs; the material itself was cDNA or gDNA.

In the original analysis: Amplification of reference gene primers provided the estimated nucleated cell counts. Here immunoSEQ multiplex PCR was the method, and the copy in TCRdb shows in-frame clones only, minus some. That table is the source of V, J and clone size, and D and trimming were worked out from the DNA. Among over 150,000 clones listed, 85% to 90% were seen once. Germline V CDR1 and CDR2: SNHLY, FYNNEI. Trimming took 5 bases from V and 7 from J; bases not matched to a gene: 3. CDR3 length: 13 residues. The genes are TRBV2 and TRBJ2-7; TRBD2 agrees at 12 bases. The sequenced sample consisted of peripheral blood. This TCR came from a man aged 50 to 59 who had recovered from COVID-19. The CDR3, as DNA: TGTGCCAGCAGTCAAGGACTAGCGGGGGAGCAGTACTTC. Protein: CASSQGLAGEQYF.